This TCR beta chain derives from a study of T cell changes during pregnancy in multiple sclerosis. Losses at the gene ends were 3 bases for V and 0 bases for J; bases not matched to a gene: 4. The CDR3 loop spans 16 amino acids. Germline CDR1 is SGHDT and CDR2 is YYEEEE. Here immunoSEQ multiplex PCR was the method, and the copy in TCRdb shows in-frame clones only, minus some. The sample shows around 100,000 clones, approximately 89% of them seen only once. V and J are TRBV5-6 and TRBJ2-1, with 9 positions matching TRBD1. The receptor was isolated from a female donor with multiple sclerosis, enrolled in a pregnancy study. This specimen was peripheral blood, taken after pregnancy. Here the CDR3 DNA reads TGTGCCAGCAGCTCGATACAGGGGGCCTCCTACAATGAGCAGTTCTTC. Translated, it gives CASSSIQGASYNEQFF. Full variable domain (rest looked up from reference TRBV5-6 and TRBJ2-1): DAGVTQSPTHLIKTRGQQVTLRCSPKSGHDTVSWYQQALGQGPQFIFQYYEEEERQRGNFPDRFSGHQFPNYSSELNVNALLLGDSALYLCASSSIQGASYNEQFFGPGTRLTVL.